This record covers a single T cell receptor (beta chain). Its cognate antigen is unknown. The data are from a study of graft-versus-host responses after intestinal transplantation. The CDR3 contains 10 residues. Germline V gene data show CDR1 as LNHDA and CDR2 as SQIVND (reference sequence). V was shortened by 5 bases and J by 7 bases, with 5 bases between the two germline ends. Measured with immunoSEQ multiplex PCR; TCRdb has only the in-frame clones, and not every one. The sample records around 84,000 clones, around 83% being singletons. The TCR comes from a human donor who received an intestinal transplant. The J gene is TRBJ1-1, the V gene TRBV19; D remains ambiguous. Source: unstimulated CD8+ T cells sorted from spleen or lymph node cells, taken before intestinal transplant. DNA of the CDR3: TGTGCCAGTAGTCGGGTTGAAGCTTTCTTT. It specifies CASSRVEAFF. Combining the CDR3 with reference TRBV19 and TRBJ1-1 gives the whole variable domain DGGITQSPKYLFRKEGQNVTLSCEQNLNHDAMYWYRQDPGQGLRLIYYSQIVNDFQKGDIAEGYSVSREKKESFPLTVTSAQKNPTAFYLCASSRVEAFFGQGTRLTVV.